These 30 T cell receptor beta chains share one sample of origin, sequenced in a study of beta chain features in type 1 diabetes. Study results and limitations: A moderate, significant TCRB CDR3 shortening appeared in type 1 diabetes across four CD4+ subsets.

TCRB transcripts that were expressed got sequenced, as all of the isolated RNA had been reverse transcribed. Assay used: immunoSEQ multiplex PCR; TCRdb lists only in-frame clones, some missing. The sample carries around 250,000 clones, around 14% recorded once. These TCRs are of unknown antigen specificity. The sequencing sample was made of naive CD4+ T cells from blood. The origin of the receptors is a man aged 30 to 39 with type 1 diabetes.

The chain carries TRBV11-2 and TRBJ2-6; D unresolved. Germline lookup yields CDR1 SGHAT and CDR2 FQNNGV. The V and J ends lost 0 bases and 3 bases respectively, with 6 bases between them. The CDR3 sequence is 15 residues long. In DNA, the CDR3 is TGTGCCAGCAGCTTAGATCGGAGTGGGGCCAACGTCCTGACTTTC. Translation: CASSLDRSGANVLTF.

This clone appeared a few times. This chain joins TRBV2 and TRBJ2-3; TRBD2 aligns across 9 bases. The J segment lost 2 bases and the V segment lost 5 bases, leaving 5 bases of the junction unmatched. This CDR3 contains 15 residues. Germline CDR1 and CDR2: SNHLY and FYNNEI. The CDR3 sequence is CASSLSGGLTDTQYF. The CDR3 region has the DNA TGTGCCAGCAGTCTTAGCGGGGGCCTCACAGATACGCAGTATTTT.

The V call is TRBV6-6, the J call TRBJ1-1; the D is unclear. CDR3 size: 14 residues. The germline V gene has CDR1 MNHNY and CDR2 SVGAGI (reference sequence). V was pared by 2 bases and J by 2 bases, with 9 bases between. CDR3 sequence reads: CASSYEGGNTEAFF. DNA for the CDR3: TGTGCCAGCAGTTACGAGGGAGGTAACACTGAAGCTTTCTTT.

The chain recombines TRBV19 with TRBJ2-5, with D tentatively TRBD2 (6 bases). This CDR3 comprises 15 residues. Trimming took off 1 base at V and 7 bases at J, with 16 bases between the two ends. From germline, CDR1 is LNHDA and CDR2 SQIVND (reference sequence). The CDR3 bases are TGTGCCAGTAGTATAGTCGGGGACTTAGATGGGACCCAGTACTTC. Its translation: CASSIVGDLDGTQYF.

The chain links TRBV6-6 to TRBJ2-4, with D maybe TRBD2 (5 bases). CDR3 length: 16 residues. Germline V gene sequence: CDR1 MNHNY, CDR2 SVGAGI (reference sequence). V was clipped by 6 bases and J by 3 bases, with 18 bases between them. The CDR3 sequence is CASSPVGSRGKNIQYF. Written as DNA, the CDR3 is TGTGCCAGCAGCCCAGTGGGCTCCCGGGGCAAAAACATTCAGTACTTC.

The CDR3 DNA sequence: TGTGCCAGCAGCGTAGGACTAGCGGGGGACCCCGGGGAGCTGTTTTTT. Translating it yields CASSVGLAGDPGELFF. The J gene is TRBJ2-2, the V gene TRBV9; 12 bases match TRBD2. The CDR3 spans 16 residues. The trim removed 0 bases at V and 6 bases at J, leaving 3 bases unmatched. In germline, CDR1 is SGDLS, CDR2 YYNGEE.

This clone has only a few counts. V is TRBV4-1 and J is TRBJ1-2, with 8 bases identical to TRBD1. The CDR3 spans 15 residues. The germline V gene encodes CDR1 MGHRA and CDR2 YSYEKL. J was trimmed by 0 bases and V by 4 bases; bases with no gene match: 4. CDR3 region: CASSPGQGPNYGYTF. Written as DNA, the CDR3 is TGCGCCAGCAGCCCCGGACAGGGACCTAACTATGGCTACACCTTC.

This chain links TRBV5-1 with TRBJ2-5; 7 nucleotides match TRBD2. This CDR3 region has 14 residues. Looked up from germline, CDR1 is SGHRS and CDR2 is YFSETQ. Trimming took 5 bases from V and 5 from J; bases not matched to a gene: 9. The CDR3 spells CASSLLGGSETQYF. The CDR3 nucleotides read TGCGCCAGCAGTCTCCTGGGGGGGTCGGAGACCCAGTACTTC.

The sample holds many counts of this clone. The J gene is TRBJ2-5, the V gene TRBV7-9; a possible D gene is TRBD1 (5 bases). Germline assignment: CDR1 SEHNR and CDR2 FQNEAQ (reference sequence). The CDR3 runs to 11 residues. The ends were cut back, 6 bases at V and 3 bases at J, with 5 bases in the middle. The CDR3 nucleotides read TGTGCCAGCAGAGGGGAAGAGACCCAGTACTTC. Translation: CASRGEETQYF.

The rearrangement joins TRBV6-6 to TRBJ2-7; 7 bases are a match to TRBD2. The CDR3 length is 14 residues. Germline CDR1 and CDR2: MNHNY and SVGAGI (reference sequence). The ends lost 6 bases at V and 7 bases at J; junction bases unmatched: 12. CDR3 bases: TGTGCCAGCAGGGAGAGCCGGGGAGCGGGGGAGCAGTACTTC. This translates into CASRESRGAGEQYF.

This clone came up a few times. V gene TRBV5-1 combines with J gene TRBJ1-5, with unresolved D. Trimming took 4 bases from V and 3 from J, leaving 14 bases between them. The CDR3 sequence is 15 residues long. From germline, CDR1 is SGHRS and CDR2 YFSETQ. This chain's CDR3 is CASSPGTANNQPQHF. The DNA of the CDR3 is TGCGCCAGCAGCCCGGGTACGGCCAACAATCAGCCCCAGCATTTT. The full variable domain, rest sourced from reference TRBV5-1 and TRBJ1-5, is KAGVTQTPRYLIKTRGQQVTLSCSPISGHRSVSWYQQTPGQGLQFLFEYFSETQRNKGNFPGRFSGRQFSNSRSEMNVSTLELGDSALYLCASSPGTANNQPQHFGDGTRLSIL.

CDR3 region: CASSYEAGVNTEAFF. CDR3 in DNA: TGTGCCAGCAGTTACGAAGCAGGGGTGAACACTGAAGCTTTCTTT. This rearrangement joins TRBV6-5 to TRBJ1-1; D may be TRBD1 (6 bases). The CDR3 loop spans 15 amino acids. The germline gives CDR1 MNHEY, CDR2 SVGAGI. The V end lost 2 bases, the J end lost 0 bases, and 10 bases lay between the germline ends.

This clone has more than one count but fewer than ten. This chain links TRBV5-1 with TRBJ2-5; 9 positions agree with TRBD2. Germline CDR1 SGHRS, CDR2 YFSETQ. CDR3 length: 15 residues. The trim removed 4 bases at V and 5 bases at J, leaving 9 bases unmatched. The CDR3 sequence is CASSGPGLAPETQYF. CDR3 coding DNA: TGCGCCAGCAGCGGGCCGGGACTAGCCCCCGAGACCCAGTACTTC.

This clone was recorded a few times. At one boundary the junction diverges from the germline segment, which might be a read error. V gene TRBV7-7 combines with J gene TRBJ2-2; D gene uncertain. The CDR3 runs 13 residues. Germline V gene sequence: CDR1 SSHAT, CDR2 FNYEAQ (reference sequence). The CDR3 DNA is TGTGCTAGCAGCTTAGGTCGAGGCGGGGAGCTGTTTTTT. This sequence encodes CASSLGRGGELFF.

The genes are TRBV7-2 and TRBJ1-2; 7 bases are a match to TRBD1. V gave up 5 bases and J gave up 8 bases; unmatched junction bases: 11. Germline values: CDR1 SGHTA, CDR2 FQGNSA. The CDR3 contains 14 residues. This CDR3 is CASSPLQGVGGYTF. DNA of the CDR3: TGTGCCAGCAGCCCCCTTCAGGGGGTCGGAGGCTACACCTTC. Complete variable domain (other parts from reference TRBV7-2 and TRBJ1-2): GAGVSQSPSNKVTEKGKDVELRCDPISGHTALYWYRQSLGQGLEFLIYFQGNSAPDKSGLPSDRFSAERTGGSVSTLTIQRTQQEDSAVYLCASSPLQGVGGYTFGSGTRLTVV.

This clone was picked up a small number of times. The chain has TRBV19 and TRBJ2-6; D remains ambiguous. The CDR3 runs to 14 residues. V lost 3 bases and J lost 0, with 3 bases in between. Germline V gene data show CDR1 as LNHDA and CDR2 as SQIVND (reference sequence). The CDR3 protein is CASSMASGANVLTF. The CDR3 DNA reads as TGTGCCAGTAGTATGGCCTCTGGGGCCAACGTCCTGACTTTC.

This clone has a handful of counts. The gene calls are TRBV9 and TRBJ2-1; D might be TRBD2 (6 bases). The V and J ends lost 4 bases and 0 bases respectively, with 20 bases between them. This CDR3 is built from 18 residues. In germline, CDR1 is SGDLS, CDR2 YYNGEE. This CDR3 is CASSPQGRGGASYNEQFF. CDR3 bases: TGTGCCAGCAGCCCTCAAGGGCGTGGCGGGGCCTCCTACAATGAGCAGTTCTTC.

The chain joins TRBV29-1 to TRBJ1-5; D possibly corresponds to TRBD1 (6 bases). The CDR3 totals 13 residues. V was cut by 5 bases and J by 4 bases, with 12 bases left in between. Looked up from germline, CDR1 is SQVTM and CDR2 is ANQGSEA. The CDR3 nucleotides are TGCAGCGTTTCCAGGGGAGTAAATCAGCCCCAGCATTTT. The encoded protein is CSVSRGVNQPQHF. Using reference TRBV29-1 and TRBJ1-5 for the parts outside the CDR3, the full variable domain is SAVISQKPSRDICQRGTSLTIQCQVDSQVTMMFWYRQQPGQSLTLIATANQGSEATYESGFVIDKFPISRPNLTFSTLTVSNMSPEDSSIYLCSVSRGVNQPQHFGDGTRLSIL.

This clone was seen only a few times. The chain carries TRBV19 and TRBJ1-5; possibly TRBD1 for D (6 bases). CDR3 length: 14 residues. V shed 7 bases and J shed 1 base, with 11 bases lying between them. Per the germline V gene, CDR1 is LNHDA and CDR2 is SQIVND (reference sequence). The CDR3 sequence: CASTEQGSNQPQHF. CDR3 DNA sequence: TGTGCCAGTACAGAACAGGGAAGCAATCAGCCCCAGCATTTT.

V is TRBV4-2 and J is TRBJ2-2, with 9 positions matching TRBD2. This CDR3 is built from 17 residues. The V gene end was trimmed by 4 bases and the J gene end by 6 bases; junction bases not matched to a gene: 12. The V gene's germline CDR1 is LGHNA and CDR2 YNFKEQ. CDR3 DNA: TGTGCCAGCAGCCGAAGCGGGGCGGGGGGGCCGGCCGGGGAGCTGTTTTTT. This encodes CASSRSGAGGPAGELFF.

The J gene is TRBJ2-3, the V gene TRBV29-1, with D perhaps TRBD2 (7 bases). The CDR3 runs to 13 residues. CDR1 and CDR2 from the germline V gene are SQVTM and ANQGSEA. The V and J ends lost 4 bases and 8 bases respectively, with 16 bases between them. CDR3 nucleotide sequence: TGCAGCGTTGTACCGGGGGGCGGCGGTACGCAGTATTTT. Its translation is CSVVPGGGGTQYF.

The CDR3 nucleotides are TGCGCCAGCAGCCAAACGGGACTCCACTACGAGCAGTACTTC. This sequence encodes CASSQTGLHYEQYF. The chain has TRBV4-1 and TRBJ2-7; D is possibly TRBD2 (6 bases). V lost 2 bases to trimming and J lost 3 bases, with 11 bases between them. This CDR3 comprises 14 residues. Germline V gives CDR1 MGHRA, CDR2 YSYEKL.

V is TRBV30 and J is TRBJ2-1; D is perhaps TRBD2 (6 bases). Trimming took off 4 bases at V and 3 bases at J, with 10 bases between the two ends. CDR1 and CDR2 from the germline V gene are GTSNPN and SVGIG (reference sequence). The CDR3 covers 13 residues. The CDR3 nucleotides are TGTGCCTGGAAGGCGGGGATCTACAATGAGCAGTTCTTC. Amino acids: CAWKAGIYNEQFF.

The chain employs TRBV30 and TRBJ1-3; 10 nucleotides align to TRBD1. V lost 8 bases to trimming and J lost 4 bases; unmatched junction nucleotides: 5. The CDR3 spans 13 residues. CDR1 is GTSNPN and CDR2 is SVGIG in the germline V gene (reference sequence). The DNA for the CDR3 is TGTGCCGGGACAGGGGCAAAGGGAAACACCATATATTTT. Translated: CAGTGAKGNTIYF.

The chain joins TRBV11-2 to TRBJ1-2, with a possible D match to TRBD1 (6 bases). The CDR3 has 15 amino acids. Germline V gene sequence: CDR1 SGHAT, CDR2 FQNNGV. V lost 4 bases to trimming and J lost 5 bases, with 17 bases between them. The CDR3 spells CASSSLADRPYGYTF. Here the CDR3 DNA reads TGTGCCAGCAGCTCTTTGGCCGACAGGCCTTATGGCTACACCTTC.

This clone has only a few counts. The chain uses TRBV30 and TRBJ1-4, with a possible D match to TRBD1 (5 bases). The CDR3 is 13 amino acids. Germline lookup yields CDR1 GTSNPN and CDR2 SVGIG (reference sequence). Trimming removed 2 bases from V and 5 bases from J, with 9 bases in between. This CDR3 is CAWSLGGNEKLFF. CDR3 nucleotide sequence: TGTGCCTGGAGTCTTGGGGGGAATGAAAAACTGTTTTTT.

The chain has TRBV7-2 and TRBJ2-3; tentatively, D is TRBD2 (5 bases). V was shortened by 1 base and J by 0 bases, with 11 bases between the two germline ends. From germline, CDR1 is SGHTA and CDR2 FQGNSA. The CDR3 sequence is 16 residues long. As DNA, the CDR3 is TGTGCCAGCAGCTTAGGTGGAGCGGAGAGCACAGATACGCAGTATTTT. It encodes CASSLGGAESTDTQYF.

V and J are TRBV9 and TRBJ2-2; 9 bases are shared with TRBD2. This CDR3 region has 18 residues. Germline assignment: CDR1 SGDLS and CDR2 YYNGEE. Trimming at V came to 2 bases and at J to 5 bases, leaving 13 bases not matched to a gene. CDR3 DNA sequence: TGTGCCAGCAGCGTTATAGCGGGAGATGGGGTTGGGACCGGGGAGCTGTTTTTT. It translates to CASSVIAGDGVGTGELFF.

This clone was counted between two and nine times. The chain joins TRBV6-5 to TRBJ1-6, with D possibly matching TRBD1 (5 bases). The CDR3 runs 14 residues. V was trimmed by 4 bases and J by 7 bases, leaving 11 bases between them. The germline V gene has CDR1 MNHEY and CDR2 SVGAGI. This CDR3 is CASSWQGLNSPLHF. In DNA, the CDR3 is TGTGCCAGCAGTTGGCAGGGACTAAATTCACCCCTCCACTTT.

This clone was seen a handful of times. The J gene is TRBJ2-3, the V gene TRBV6-6; tentatively, D is TRBD2 (5 bases). The germline V and J ends were trimmed by 0 bases and 5 bases, with 12 bases remaining between them. The CDR3 consists of 15 residues. Germline CDR1 MNHNY, CDR2 SVGAGI (reference sequence). CDR3 residues: CASSYSRIGRDTQYF. CDR3 coding DNA: TGTGCCAGCAGTTACTCAAGGATAGGGAGAGATACGCAGTATTTT.